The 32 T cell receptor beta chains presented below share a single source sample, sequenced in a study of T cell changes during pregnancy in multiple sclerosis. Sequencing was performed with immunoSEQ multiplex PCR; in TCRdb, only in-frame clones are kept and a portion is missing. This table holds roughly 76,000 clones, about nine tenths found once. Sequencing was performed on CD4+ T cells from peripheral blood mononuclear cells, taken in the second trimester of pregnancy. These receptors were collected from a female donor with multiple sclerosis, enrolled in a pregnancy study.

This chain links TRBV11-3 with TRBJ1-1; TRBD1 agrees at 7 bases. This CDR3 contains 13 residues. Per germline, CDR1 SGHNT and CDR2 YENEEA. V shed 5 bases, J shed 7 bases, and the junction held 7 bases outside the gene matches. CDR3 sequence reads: CASSPGQHIEAFF. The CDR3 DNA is TGTGCCAGCAGCCCGGGACAGCATATTGAAGCTTTCTTT.

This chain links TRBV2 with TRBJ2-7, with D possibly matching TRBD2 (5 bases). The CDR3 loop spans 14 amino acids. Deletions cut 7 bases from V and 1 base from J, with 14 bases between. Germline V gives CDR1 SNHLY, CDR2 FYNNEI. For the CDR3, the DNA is TGTGCCAGCACGCCGGAGGCAGGATCCTACGAGCAGTACTTC. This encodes CASTPEAGSYEQYF.

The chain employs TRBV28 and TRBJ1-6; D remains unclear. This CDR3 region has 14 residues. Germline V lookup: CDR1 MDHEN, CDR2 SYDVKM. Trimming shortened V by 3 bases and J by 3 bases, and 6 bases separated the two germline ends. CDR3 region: CASSFYDYNSPLHF. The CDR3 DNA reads TGTGCCAGCAGTTTCTACGACTATAATTCACCCCTCCACTTT.

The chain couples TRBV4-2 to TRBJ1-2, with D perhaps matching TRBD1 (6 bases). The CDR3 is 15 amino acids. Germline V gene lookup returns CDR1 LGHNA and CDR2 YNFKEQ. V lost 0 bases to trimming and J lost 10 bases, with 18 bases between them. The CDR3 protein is CASSQDRGLGPDYTF. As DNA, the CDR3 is TGTGCCAGCAGCCAAGATAGGGGGTTAGGCCCTGACTACACCTTC.

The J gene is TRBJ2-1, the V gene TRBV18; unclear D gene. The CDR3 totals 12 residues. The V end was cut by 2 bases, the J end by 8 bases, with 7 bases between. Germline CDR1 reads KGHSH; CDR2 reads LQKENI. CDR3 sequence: CASSPNRDEQFF. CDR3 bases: TGTGCCAGCTCACCAAACCGGGATGAGCAGTTCTTC.

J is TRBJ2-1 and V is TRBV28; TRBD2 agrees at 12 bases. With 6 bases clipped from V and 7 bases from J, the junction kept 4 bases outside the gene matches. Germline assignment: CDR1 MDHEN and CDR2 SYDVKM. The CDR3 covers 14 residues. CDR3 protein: CASRPGLAGNEQFF. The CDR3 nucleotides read TGTGCCAGCAGGCCGGGACTAGCGGGTAATGAGCAGTTCTTC.

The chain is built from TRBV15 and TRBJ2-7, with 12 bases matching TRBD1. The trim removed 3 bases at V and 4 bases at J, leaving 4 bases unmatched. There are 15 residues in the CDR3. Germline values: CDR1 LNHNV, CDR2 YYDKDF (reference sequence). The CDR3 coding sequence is TGTGCCACCAGCAGGCGGGACAGGGGGCTGTACGAGCAGTACTTC. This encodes CATSRRDRGLYEQYF.

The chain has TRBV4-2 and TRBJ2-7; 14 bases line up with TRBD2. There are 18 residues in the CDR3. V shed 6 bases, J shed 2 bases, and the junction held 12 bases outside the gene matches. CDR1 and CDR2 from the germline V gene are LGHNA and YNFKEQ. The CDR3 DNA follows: TGTGCCAGCAGTCAGATGGGACTAGCGGGAGCCCTGGCCTACGAGCAGTACTTC. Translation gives CASSQMGLAGALAYEQYF.

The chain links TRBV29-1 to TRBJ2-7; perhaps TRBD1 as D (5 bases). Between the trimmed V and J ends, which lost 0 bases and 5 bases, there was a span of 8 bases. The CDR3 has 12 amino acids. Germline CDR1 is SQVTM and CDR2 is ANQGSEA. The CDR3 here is CSVEELGDEQYF. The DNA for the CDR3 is TGCAGCGTTGAAGAATTAGGGGACGAGCAGTACTTC.

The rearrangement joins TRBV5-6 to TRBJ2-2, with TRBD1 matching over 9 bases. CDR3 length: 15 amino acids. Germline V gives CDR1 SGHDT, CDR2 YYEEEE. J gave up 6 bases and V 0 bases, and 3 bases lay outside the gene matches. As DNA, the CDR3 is TGTGCCAGCAGCTTGGCGACAGGGGGGTCCGGGGAGCTGTTTTTT. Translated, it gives CASSLATGGSGELFF.

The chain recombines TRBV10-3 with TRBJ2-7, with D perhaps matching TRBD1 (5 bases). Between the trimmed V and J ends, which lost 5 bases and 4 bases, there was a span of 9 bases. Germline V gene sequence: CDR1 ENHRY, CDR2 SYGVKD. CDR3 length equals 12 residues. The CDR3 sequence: CAISYQGYEQYF. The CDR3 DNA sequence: TGTGCCATCAGTTATCAGGGTTACGAGCAGTACTTC.

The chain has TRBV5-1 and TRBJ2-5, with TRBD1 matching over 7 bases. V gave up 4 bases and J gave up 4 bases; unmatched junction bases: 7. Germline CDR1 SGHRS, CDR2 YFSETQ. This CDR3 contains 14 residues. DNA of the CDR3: TGCGCCAGCAGCCAAGGGGGCCTGGGAGAGACCCAGTACTTC. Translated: CASSQGGLGETQYF. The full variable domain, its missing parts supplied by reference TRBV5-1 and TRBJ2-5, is KAGVTQTPRYLIKTRGQQVTLSCSPISGHRSVSWYQQTPGQGLQFLFEYFSETQRNKGNFPGRFSGRQFSNSRSEMNVSTLELGDSALYLCASSQGGLGETQYFGPGTRLLVL.

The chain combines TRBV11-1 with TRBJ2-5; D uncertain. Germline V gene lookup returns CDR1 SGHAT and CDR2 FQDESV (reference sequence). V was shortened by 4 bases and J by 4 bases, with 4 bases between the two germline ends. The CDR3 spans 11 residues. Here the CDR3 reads CASSSVETQYF. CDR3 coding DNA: TGTGCCAGCAGCTCCGTAGAGACCCAGTACTTC.

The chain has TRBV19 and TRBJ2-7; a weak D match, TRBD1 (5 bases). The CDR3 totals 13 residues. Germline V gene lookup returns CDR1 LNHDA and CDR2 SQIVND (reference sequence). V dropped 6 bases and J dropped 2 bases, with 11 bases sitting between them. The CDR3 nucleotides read TGTGCCAGTAGGAGCGACAGAACCTACGAGCAGTACTTC. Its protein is CASRSDRTYEQYF.

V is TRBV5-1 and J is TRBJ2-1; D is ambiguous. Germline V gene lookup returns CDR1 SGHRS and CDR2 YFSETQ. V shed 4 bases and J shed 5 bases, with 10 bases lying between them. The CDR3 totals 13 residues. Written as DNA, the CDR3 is TGCGCCAGCAGCCCCCGCCTAAACAATGAGCAGTTCTTC. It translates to CASSPRLNNEQFF.

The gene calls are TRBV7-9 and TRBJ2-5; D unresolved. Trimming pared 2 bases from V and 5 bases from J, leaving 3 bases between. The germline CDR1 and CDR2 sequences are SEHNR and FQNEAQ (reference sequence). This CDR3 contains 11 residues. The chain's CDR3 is CASSLYETQYF. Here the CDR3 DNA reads TGTGCCAGCAGCTTATATGAGACCCAGTACTTC.

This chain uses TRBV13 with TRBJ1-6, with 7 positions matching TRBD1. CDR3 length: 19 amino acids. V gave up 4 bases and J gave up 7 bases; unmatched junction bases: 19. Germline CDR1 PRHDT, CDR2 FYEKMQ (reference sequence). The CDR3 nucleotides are TGTGCCAGCAGCTCACTAGGGGGACGACAGGGCCCGATAAATTCACCCCTCCACTTT. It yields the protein CASSSLGGRQGPINSPLHF.

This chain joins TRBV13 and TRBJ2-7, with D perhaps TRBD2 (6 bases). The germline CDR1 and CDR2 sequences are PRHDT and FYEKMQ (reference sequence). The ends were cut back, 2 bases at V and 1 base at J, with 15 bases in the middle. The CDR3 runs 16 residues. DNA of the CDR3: TGTGCCAGCAGCTTATATCAACGGGGGACTTCCTACGAGCAGTACTTC. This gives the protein CASSLYQRGTSYEQYF. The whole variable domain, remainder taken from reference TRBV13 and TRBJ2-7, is AAGVIQSPRHLIKEKRETATLKCYPIPRHDTVYWYQQGPGQDPQFLISFYEKMQSDKGSIPDRFSAQQFSDYHSELNMSSLELGDSALYFCASSLYQRGTSYEQYFGPGTRLTVT.

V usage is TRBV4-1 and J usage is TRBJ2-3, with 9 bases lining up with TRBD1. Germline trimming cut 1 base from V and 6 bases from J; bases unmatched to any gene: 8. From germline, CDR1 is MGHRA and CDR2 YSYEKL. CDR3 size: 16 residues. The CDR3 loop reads CASSQAGQGSRDTQYF. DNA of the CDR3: TGCGCCAGCAGCCAAGCCGGACAGGGGAGTAGGGATACGCAGTATTTT.

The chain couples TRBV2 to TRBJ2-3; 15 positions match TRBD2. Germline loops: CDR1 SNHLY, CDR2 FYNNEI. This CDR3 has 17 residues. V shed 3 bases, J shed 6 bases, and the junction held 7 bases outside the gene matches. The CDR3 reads CASSDGLAGGPGDTQYF. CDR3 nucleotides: TGTGCCAGCAGTGACGGACTAGCGGGAGGGCCAGGGGATACGCAGTATTTT.

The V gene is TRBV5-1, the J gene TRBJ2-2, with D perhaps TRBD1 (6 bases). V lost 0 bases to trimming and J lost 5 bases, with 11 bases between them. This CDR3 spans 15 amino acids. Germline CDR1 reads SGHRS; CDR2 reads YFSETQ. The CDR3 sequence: CASSLVQGVTGELFF. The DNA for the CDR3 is TGCGCCAGCAGCTTGGTACAGGGAGTGACCGGGGAGCTGTTTTTT.

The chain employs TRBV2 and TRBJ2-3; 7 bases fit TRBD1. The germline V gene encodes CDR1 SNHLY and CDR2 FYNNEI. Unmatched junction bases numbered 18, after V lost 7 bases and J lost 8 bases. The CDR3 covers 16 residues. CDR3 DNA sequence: TGTGCCAGCACCGAACAGGGGCCGCAAACGCGAAGTACGCAGTATTTT. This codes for CASTEQGPQTRSTQYF.

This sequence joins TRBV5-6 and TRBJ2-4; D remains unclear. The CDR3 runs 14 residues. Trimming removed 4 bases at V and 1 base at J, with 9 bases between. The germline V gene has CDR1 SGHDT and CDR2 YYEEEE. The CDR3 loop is CASSRVPAKNIQYF. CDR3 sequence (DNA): TGTGCCAGCAGCCGAGTACCGGCCAAAAACATTCAGTACTTC. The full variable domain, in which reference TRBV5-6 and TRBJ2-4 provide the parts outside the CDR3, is DAGVTQSPTHLIKTRGQQVTLRCSPKSGHDTVSWYQQALGQGPQFIFQYYEEEERQRGNFPDRFSGHQFPNYSSELNVNALLLGDSALYLCASSRVPAKNIQYFGAGTRLSVL.

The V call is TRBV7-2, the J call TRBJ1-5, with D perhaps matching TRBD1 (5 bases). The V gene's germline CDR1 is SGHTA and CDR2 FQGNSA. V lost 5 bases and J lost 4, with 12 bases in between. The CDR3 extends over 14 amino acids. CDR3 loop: CASSLRQSNQPQHF. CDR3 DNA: TGTGCCAGCAGCCTCAGACAGTCTAATCAGCCCCAGCATTTT.

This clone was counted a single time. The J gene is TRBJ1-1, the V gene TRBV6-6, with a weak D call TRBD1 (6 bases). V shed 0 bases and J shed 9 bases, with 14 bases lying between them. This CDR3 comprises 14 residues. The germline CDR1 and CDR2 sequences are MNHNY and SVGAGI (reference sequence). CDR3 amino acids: CASSYSGRGSKAFF. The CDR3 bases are TGTGCCAGCAGTTACTCTGGCAGGGGATCAAAAGCTTTCTTT.

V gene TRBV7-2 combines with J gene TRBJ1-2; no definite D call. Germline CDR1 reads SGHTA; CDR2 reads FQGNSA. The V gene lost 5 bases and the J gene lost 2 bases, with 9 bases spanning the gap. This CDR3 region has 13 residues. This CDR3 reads CASSASGNYGYTF. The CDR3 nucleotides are TGTGCCAGCAGCGCGTCGGGAAACTATGGCTACACCTTC.

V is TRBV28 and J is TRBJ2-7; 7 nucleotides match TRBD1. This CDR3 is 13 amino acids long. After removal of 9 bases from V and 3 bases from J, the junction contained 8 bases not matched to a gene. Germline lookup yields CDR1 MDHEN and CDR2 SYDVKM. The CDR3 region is CASDPRQGYEQYF. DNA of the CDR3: TGTGCCAGTGACCCCCGACAGGGCTACGAGCAGTACTTC.

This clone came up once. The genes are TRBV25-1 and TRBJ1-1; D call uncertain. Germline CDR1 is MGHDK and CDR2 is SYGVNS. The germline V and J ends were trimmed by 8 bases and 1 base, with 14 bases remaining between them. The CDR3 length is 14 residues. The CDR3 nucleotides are TGTGCCAGCTCCGCCCGCGAGGGGAACACTGAAGCTTTCTTT. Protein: CASSAREGNTEAFF.

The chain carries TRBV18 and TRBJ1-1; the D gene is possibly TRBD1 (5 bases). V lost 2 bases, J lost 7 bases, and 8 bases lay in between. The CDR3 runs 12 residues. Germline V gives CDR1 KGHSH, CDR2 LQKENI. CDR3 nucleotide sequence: TGTGCCAGCTCACCAAACGGGGGTGAAGCTTTCTTT. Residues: CASSPNGGEAFF. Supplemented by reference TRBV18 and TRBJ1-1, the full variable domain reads NAGVMQNPRHLVRRRGQEARLRCSPMKGHSHVYWYRQLPEEGLKFMVYLQKENIIDESGMPKERFSAEFPKEGPSILRIQQVVRGDSAAYFCASSPNGGEAFFGQGTRLTVV.

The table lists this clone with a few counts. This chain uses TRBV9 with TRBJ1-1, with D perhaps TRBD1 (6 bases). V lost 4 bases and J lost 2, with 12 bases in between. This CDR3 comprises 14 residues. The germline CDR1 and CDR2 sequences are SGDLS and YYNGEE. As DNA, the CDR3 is TGTGCCAGCAGCCGAAGACAGGACAACACTGAAGCTTTCTTT. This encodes CASSRRQDNTEAFF.

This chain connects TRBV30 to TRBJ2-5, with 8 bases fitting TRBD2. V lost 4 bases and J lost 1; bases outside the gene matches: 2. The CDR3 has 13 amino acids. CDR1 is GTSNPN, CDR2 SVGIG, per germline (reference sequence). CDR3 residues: CAWTGLGQETQYF. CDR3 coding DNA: TGTGCCTGGACGGGACTAGGCCAAGAGACCCAGTACTTC.

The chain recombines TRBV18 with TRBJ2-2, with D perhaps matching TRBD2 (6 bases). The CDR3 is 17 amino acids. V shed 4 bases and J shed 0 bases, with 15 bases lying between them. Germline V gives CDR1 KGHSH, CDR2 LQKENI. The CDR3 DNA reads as TGTGCCAGCTCACGAGGCCATAGCGGTGCGAACACCGGGGAGCTGTTTTTT. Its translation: CASSRGHSGANTGELFF.